This T cell receptor (beta chain) was retrieved from a study of T cell clonality in common variable immunodeficiency. V was clipped by 5 bases and J by 6 bases; unmatched bases: 12. The CDR3 has 15 residues. CDR1 is SGHVS and CDR2 is FQNEAQ in the germline V gene. This clone showed up just a few times. Its matching antigen is unknown. The read terminates 3 residues ahead of where the CDR3 ends, so the germline J gene completes it. The study, taken as a whole, reports: Shared TCRbeta clones were fewer between CVID subjects than controls. TCRbeta clonality was increased in CVID versus healthy controls. Links between repertoire features and CVID complications were heterogeneity-limited.

Here immunoSEQ multiplex PCR was the method, and the copy in TCRdb shows in-frame clones only, minus some. The sample was found to contain tens of thousands of clones, and every one recurs. The clonotype comes from a person between 18 and 75 years old in good health. Sequencing was carried out using peripheral blood mononuclear cells. The J gene is TRBJ2-7, the V gene TRBV7-8; 8 bases map to TRBD2. The covered CDR3 bases are TGTGCCAGCAGCCCCAGCGGGGGCGCACGAGTCGAG. Translating gives CASSPSGGARVE. The whole CDR3 region reads CASSPSGGARVEQYF.